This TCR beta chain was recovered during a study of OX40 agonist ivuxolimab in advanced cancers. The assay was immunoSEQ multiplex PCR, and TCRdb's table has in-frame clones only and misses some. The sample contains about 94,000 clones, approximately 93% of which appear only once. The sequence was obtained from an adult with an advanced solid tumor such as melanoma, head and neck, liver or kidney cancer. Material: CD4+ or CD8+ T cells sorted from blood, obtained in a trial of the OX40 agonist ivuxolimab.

The CDR3 region has the DNA TGTGCCAGCAGTCCAGCTGGACGAACCGGGGAGCTGTTTTTT. This translates into CASSPAGRTGELFF. The rearrangement links TRBV11-3 to TRBJ2-2; D remains ambiguous. CDR3 length: 14 residues. Per the germline V gene, CDR1 is SGHNT and CDR2 is YENEEA. Trimming pared 6 bases from V and 5 bases from J, leaving 13 bases between.